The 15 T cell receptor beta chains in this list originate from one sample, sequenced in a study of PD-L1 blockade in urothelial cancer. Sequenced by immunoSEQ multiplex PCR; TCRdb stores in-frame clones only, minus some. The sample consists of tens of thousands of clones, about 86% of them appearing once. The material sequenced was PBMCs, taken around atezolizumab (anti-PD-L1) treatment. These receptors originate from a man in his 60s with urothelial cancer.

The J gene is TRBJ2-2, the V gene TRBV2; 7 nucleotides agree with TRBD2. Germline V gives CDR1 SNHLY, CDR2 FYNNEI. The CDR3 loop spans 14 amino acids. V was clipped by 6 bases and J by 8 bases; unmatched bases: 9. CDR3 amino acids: CASRLLASHGELFF. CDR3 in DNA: TGTGCCAGCAGATTACTAGCGAGCCATGGGGAGCTGTTTTTT.

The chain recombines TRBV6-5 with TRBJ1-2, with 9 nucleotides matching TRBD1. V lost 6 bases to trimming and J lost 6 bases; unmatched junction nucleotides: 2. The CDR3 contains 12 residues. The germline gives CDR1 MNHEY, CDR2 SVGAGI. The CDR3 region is CASRRDRDGYTF. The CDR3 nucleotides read TGTGCCAGCAGAAGGGACAGGGATGGCTACACCTTC.

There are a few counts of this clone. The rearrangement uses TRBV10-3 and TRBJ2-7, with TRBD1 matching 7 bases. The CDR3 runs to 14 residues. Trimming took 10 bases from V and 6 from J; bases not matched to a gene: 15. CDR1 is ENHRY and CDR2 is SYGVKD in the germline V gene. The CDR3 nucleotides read TGTGCCAGCAGCATGACAGGGTTTACTTCCGAGCAGTACTTC. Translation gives CASSMTGFTSEQYF.

CDR3 loop: CASRGDSSVGELFF. The DNA of the CDR3 is TGTGCCAGCAGGGGGGACAGCTCAGTCGGGGAGCTGTTTTTT. The chain joins TRBV2 to TRBJ2-2; 7 bases align to TRBD1. Germline CDR1 is SNHLY and CDR2 is FYNNEI. After removal of 6 bases from V and 7 bases from J, the junction contained 8 bases not matched to a gene. There are 14 residues in the CDR3.

The CDR3 region has the DNA TGTGCCAGCAGCTTGGAGAGCGGGGGGGTCACCGGGGAGCTGTTTTTT. Amino acids: CASSLESGGVTGELFF. The chain links TRBV5-5 to TRBJ2-2, with TRBD2 identical over 10 bases. Germline V gives CDR1 SGHKS, CDR2 YYEKEE (reference sequence). The CDR3 consists of 16 residues. J gave up 4 bases and V 0 bases, and 3 bases lay outside the gene matches.

CDR3 coding DNA: TGTGCCAGCAGTTCAAGGGGCCTGAACACCGGGGAGCTGTTTTTT. Protein product: CASSSRGLNTGELFF. The chain carries TRBV28 and TRBJ2-2; tentative D call: TRBD1 (5 bases). The CDR3 loop spans 15 amino acids. Trimming took off 4 bases at V and 1 base at J, with 10 bases between the two ends. The germline gives CDR1 MDHEN, CDR2 SYDVKM.

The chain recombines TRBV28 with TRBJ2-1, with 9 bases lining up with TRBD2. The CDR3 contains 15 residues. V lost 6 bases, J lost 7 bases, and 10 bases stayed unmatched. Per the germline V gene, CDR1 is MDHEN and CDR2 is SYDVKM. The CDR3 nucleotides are TGTGCCAGCAGGCCCGGGAGTAGCGGGAGAAATGAGCAGTTCTTC. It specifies CASRPGSSGRNEQFF.

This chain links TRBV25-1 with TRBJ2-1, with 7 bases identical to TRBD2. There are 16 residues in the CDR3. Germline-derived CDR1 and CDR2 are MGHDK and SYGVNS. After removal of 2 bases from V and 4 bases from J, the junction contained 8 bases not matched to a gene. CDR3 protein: CASSEGSGAVYNEQFF. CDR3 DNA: TGTGCCAGCAGTGAAGGGAGCGGGGCCGTATACAATGAGCAGTTCTTC. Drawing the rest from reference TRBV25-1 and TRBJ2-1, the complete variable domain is EADIYQTPRYLVIGTGKKITLECSQTMGHDKMYWYQQDPGMELHLIHYSYGVNSTEKGDLSSESTVSRIRTEHFPLTLESARPSHTSQYLCASSEGSGAVYNEQFFGPGTRLTVL.

CDR3 nucleotide sequence: TGTGCCAGCAGCTCAATCCCTCCGGGGTCAACTAATGAAAAACTGTTTTTT. Translation gives CASSSIPPGSTNEKLFF. The chain joins TRBV5-4 to TRBJ1-4; D not certain. This CDR3 contains 17 residues. V lost 3 bases and J 0 bases, leaving 15 bases between the germline ends. Germline CDR1 is SGHNT and CDR2 is YYREEE (reference sequence).

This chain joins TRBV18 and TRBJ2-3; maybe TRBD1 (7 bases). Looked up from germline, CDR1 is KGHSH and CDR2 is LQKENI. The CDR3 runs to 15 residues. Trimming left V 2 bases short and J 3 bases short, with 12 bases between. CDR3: CASSPSGGRTDTQYF. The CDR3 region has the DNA TGTGCCAGCTCACCATCAGGGGGGCGGACAGATACGCAGTATTTT.

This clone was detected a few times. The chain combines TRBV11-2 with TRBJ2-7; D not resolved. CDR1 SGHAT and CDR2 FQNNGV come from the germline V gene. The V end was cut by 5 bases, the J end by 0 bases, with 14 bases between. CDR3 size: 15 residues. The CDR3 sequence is CASSPLSRGSYEQYF. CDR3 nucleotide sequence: TGTGCCAGCAGCCCTTTAAGCAGAGGCTCCTACGAGCAGTACTTC.

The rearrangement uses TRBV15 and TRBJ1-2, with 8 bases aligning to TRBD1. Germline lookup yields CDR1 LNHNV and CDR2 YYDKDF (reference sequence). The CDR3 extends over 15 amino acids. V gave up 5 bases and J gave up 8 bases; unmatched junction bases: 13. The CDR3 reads CATSGTRGRTVGYTF. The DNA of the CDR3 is TGTGCCACCAGCGGAACCAGGGGGCGAACAGTGGGCTACACCTTC.

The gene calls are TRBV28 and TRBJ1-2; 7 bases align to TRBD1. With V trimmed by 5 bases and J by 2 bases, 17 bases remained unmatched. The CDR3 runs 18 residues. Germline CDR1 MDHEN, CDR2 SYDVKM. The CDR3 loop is CASSPTPKGAGINYGYTF. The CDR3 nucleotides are TGTGCCAGCAGTCCCACTCCTAAGGGGGCGGGGATAAACTATGGCTACACCTTC.

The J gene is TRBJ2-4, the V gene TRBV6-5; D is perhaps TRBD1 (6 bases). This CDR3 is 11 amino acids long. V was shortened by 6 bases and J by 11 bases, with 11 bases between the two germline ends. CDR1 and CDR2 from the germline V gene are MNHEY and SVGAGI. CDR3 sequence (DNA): TGTGCCAGCAGCTCAAGGACAGTTCAGTACTTC. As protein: CASSSRTVQYF.

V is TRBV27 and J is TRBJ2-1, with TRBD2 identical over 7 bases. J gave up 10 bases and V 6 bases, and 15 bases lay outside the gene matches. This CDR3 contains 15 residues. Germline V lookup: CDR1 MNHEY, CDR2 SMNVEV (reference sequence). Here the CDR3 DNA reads TGTGCCAGCAGGATCACTAGCGCCGTCGGGTTGGAGCAGTTCTTC. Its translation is CASRITSAVGLEQFF.